This T cell receptor (beta chain) originates from a study of graft-versus-host responses after intestinal transplantation. About the study: Tacrolimus plus steroids were given to all recipients for about three years, preceded by anti-thymocyte globulin induction.

Sorting after the reaction isolated proliferating CFSE-low CD3+CD4+ and CD3+CD8+ responders. This clone qualifies as medium-sized. Trimming cost V 0 bases and J 0 bases, with 10 bases left between them. The CDR3 covers 16 residues. Germline CDR1 is SGDLS and CDR2 is YYNGEE. The method was immunoSEQ multiplex PCR; TCRdb's version includes in-frame clones alone and lacks a portion of them. The sample contains approximately 7,600 clones, under 35% of which appear only once. The sequencing used alloreactive CD4+ T cells from a mixed lymphocyte reaction culture, collected before intestinal transplant. Specified subset: CFSE-low proliferating T cells sorted from approximately six-day pre-transplant mixed lymphocyte reaction (GvH or HvG direction). The sequence was obtained from a human patient who received an intestinal transplant. This chain links TRBV9 with TRBJ1-3; tentative D call: TRBD1 (5 bases). CDR3 residues: CASSVGGLYSGNTIYF. CDR3 in DNA: TGTGCCAGCAGCGTAGGGGGACTGTACTCTGGAAACACCATATATTTT.